The source of this T cell receptor beta chain is a study of CD8+ T cells in alopecia areata. Study-level information: Treated patients received oral tofacitinib, 5 to 10 mg twice daily. General study findings and limits: It was lesional scalp, especially alopecia totalis/universalis, that showed higher clonality than normal scalp. It was less clear whether patients shared TCRs than it was in mice, possibly because of HLA.

The CDR3 sequence is 14 residues long. Trimming took off 4 bases at V and 0 bases at J, with 10 bases between the two ends. The germline CDR1 and CDR2 sequences are SQVTM and ANQGSEA. Reverse transcribed after extraction, RNA yielded cDNA as the sequencing template. Using immunoSEQ multiplex PCR, the repertoire was profiled, and TCRdb retains in-frame clones only, with some absent. Of about 130,000 clones in the sample, about 60% were seen once. Sampling of alopecia areata patients yielded lesional scalp punch biopsies as well as peripheral blood. Regarding this clone: The antigen remains unidentified.

This sequence joins TRBV29-1 and TRBJ2-1; no clear D. The receptor's source is a human donor with alopecia areata. The sequencing used CD4+ T cells sorted from blood, collected at week 0. The CDR3 nucleotides are TGCAGCGTTGTAGTGGGCGACTCCTACAATGAGCAGTTCTTC. This translates into CSVVVGDSYNEQFF.